The 5 T cell receptor beta chains in this list originate from one sample, sequenced in a study of T cell clonotyping in hematopoietic cell transplantation. Libraries were prepared by immunoSEQ multiplex PCR; TCRdb keeps only in-frame clonotypes and omits some of them. In the table there are fewer than 15,000 clones, approximately 65% of which are singletons. Sequencing was performed on peripheral blood mononuclear cells, taken 180 days after allogeneic stem cell transplant. Receptors were obtained from a male patient aged 60 to 75 who had an allogeneic stem cell transplant from an unrelated donor, so the T cells may come from the graft donor. Some clones in this sample may be carry-over from other donors' samples.

This clone has only a few counts. This chain uses TRBV7-2 with TRBJ1-5; maybe TRBD1 (5 bases). This CDR3 is 13 amino acids long. The germline gives CDR1 SGHTA, CDR2 FQGNSA. V was cut by 4 bases and J by 6 bases, with 10 bases left in between. CDR3 sequence reads: CASSSRDLQPQHF. The CDR3 DNA reads TGTGCCAGCAGCTCTCGGGACCTTCAGCCCCAGCATTTT.

This rearrangement joins TRBV6-6 to TRBJ2-7; D not certain. The CDR3 runs to 13 residues. V was clipped by 6 bases and J by 2 bases, with 11 bases between them. CDR1 is MNHNY, CDR2 SVGAGI, per germline (reference sequence). The CDR3 nucleotides read TGTGCCAGCAGATCTGATACCACCTACGAGCAGTACTTC. Translation: CASRSDTTYEQYF.

The CDR3 here is CASSLASTEAFF. In DNA form, the CDR3 reads TGTGCCAGCAGCTTGGCTAGCACTGAAGCTTTCTTT. The chain carries TRBV5-6 and TRBJ1-1, with D unclear. The germline V gene has CDR1 SGHDT and CDR2 YYEEEE. V lost 0 bases to trimming and J lost 4 bases, with 4 bases between them. The CDR3 loop spans 12 amino acids.

The chain combines TRBV11-2 with TRBJ1-4; D is ambiguous. In germline, CDR1 is SGHAT, CDR2 FQNNGV. The CDR3 has 16 amino acids. Trimming cost V 5 bases and J 0 bases, with 13 bases left between them. CDR3 residues: CASSIFYGATNEKLFF. The CDR3 coding sequence is TGTGCCAGCAGCATATTCTACGGTGCAACTAATGAAAAACTGTTTTTT.

The chain carries TRBV30 and TRBJ1-4, with D hard to call. Germline V gene lookup returns CDR1 GTSNPN and CDR2 SVGIG (reference sequence). The CDR3 is made up of 10 amino acids. Trimming removed 8 bases from V and 8 bases from J, with 9 bases in between. This chain's CDR3 is CAASGEKLFF. The CDR3 DNA reads as TGTGCCGCCAGCGGGGAAAAACTGTTTTTT.